The TCR beta chain under discussion was sequenced for a study of shared clonotypes between healthy human individuals. The V gene lost 2 bases and the J gene lost 0 bases, with 11 bases spanning the gap. Germline CDR1 is SGHAT and CDR2 is FQDESV (reference sequence). The CDR3 totals 15 residues. This clone was counted a single time. Generated by immunoSEQ multiplex PCR, the TCRdb table keeps only in-frame clones and is missing some. This table holds around 430,000 clones, 70% to 80% found once. Sequencing was carried out using PBMCs. The chain is built from TRBV11-1 and TRBJ2-7, with D maybe TRBD2 (5 bases). The sequence was obtained from a woman between 40 and 55 years old in good health. Some clones in this sample may be carry-over from other donors' samples. CDR3 in DNA: TGTGCCAGCAGCTTAAATGGAGGAAACTCCTACGAGCAGTACTTC. Encoded protein: CASSLNGGNSYEQYF.